Below are 13 T cell receptor beta chains sequenced from a single sample in a study of T cells in Graves' hyperthyroidism and ophthalmopathy. Template material for amplifying TCR beta CDR3 regions consisted of RNA transcripts. HTBI primers drove first-round RT-PCR of the TCR CDR3. TCRdb used MiXCR to reprocess the multiplex PCR reads, holding one entry per CDR3 protein. This table holds about 330,000 distinct CDR3 sequences, roughly 13% found once. The specimen sequenced was blood. The origin of the receptors is a middle-aged woman with Graves' ophthalmopathy.

This clonotype was recorded at least ten times. This chain joins TRBV25-1 and TRBJ1-1, with 9 nucleotides matching TRBD1. The J segment lost 6 bases and the V segment lost 2 bases, leaving 7 bases of the junction unmatched. CDR1 and CDR2 (germline): MGHDK, SYGVNS. This CDR3 region has 15 residues. CDR3 coding DNA: TGTGCCAGCAGTGAACAACAGGGGGCTACGGCTGAAGCTTTCTTT. It codes for CASSEQQGATAEAFF. Filled out from reference TRBV25-1 and TRBJ1-1, the complete variable domain reads EADIYQTPRYLVIGTGKKITLECSQTMGHDKMYWYQQDPGMELHLIHYSYGVNSTEKGDLSSESTVSRIRTEHFPLTLESARPSHTSQYLCASSEQQGATAEAFFGQGTRLTVV.

There are many counts of this clonotype. V is TRBV20-1 and J is TRBJ1-1; 8 nucleotides match TRBD1. Per the germline V gene, CDR1 is DFQATT and CDR2 is SNEGSKA (reference sequence). The V segment lost 1 base and the J segment 11 bases; nucleotides outside the gene matches: 3. CDR3 size: 11 residues. The CDR3: CSARGRDRAFF. The CDR3 coding sequence is TGCAGTGCTAGAGGCCGGGACAGGGCTTTCTTT.

This clonotype occurred many times. The chain employs TRBV11-2 and TRBJ2-3, with 9 bases lining up with TRBD2. This CDR3 spans 16 amino acids. After removal of 4 bases from V and 0 bases from J, the junction contained 5 bases not matched to a gene. Germline values: CDR1 SGHAT, CDR2 FQNNGV. The CDR3 spells CASSSNSGGSTDTQYF. The CDR3 region has the DNA TGTGCCAGCAGCTCCAATAGCGGGGGAAGCACAGATACGCAGTATTTT. The variable domain in full, with the rest retrieved from reference TRBV11-2 and TRBJ2-3, is EAGVAQSPRYKIIEKRQSVAFWCNPISGHATLYWYQQILGQGPKLLIQFQNNGVVDDSQLPKDRFSAERLKGVDSTLKIQPAKLEDSAVYLCASSSNSGGSTDTQYFGPGTRLTVL.

Regarding this clonotype: This likely comes from a read error, as the CDR3 has no conserved phenylalanine or tryptophan at its end. This chain joins TRBV11-1 and TRBJ2-2; 10 positions agree with TRBD1. CDR3 size: 15 residues. The V and J ends lost 8 bases and 6 bases, in that order; junction bases with no gene match: 9. Per germline, CDR1 SGHAT and CDR2 FQDESV (reference sequence). Here the CDR3 reads CASQTGQGIAGELFL. The CDR3 nucleotides read TGTGCCAGCCAAACGGGACAGGGGATCGCCGGGGAGCTGTTTCTT.

This clonotype was counted a few times. The chain is built from TRBV19 and TRBJ2-7, with D unresolved. V dropped 4 bases and J dropped 6 bases, with 13 bases sitting between them. CDR3 length: 13 residues. Germline CDR1 is LNHDA and CDR2 is SQIVND (reference sequence). The CDR3 DNA is TGTGCCAGTAGTACCTCGTCGCTGGGCGAGCAGTACTTC. Translation: CASSTSSLGEQYF.

This clonotype was seen more than once but under ten times. The chain has TRBV10-3 and TRBJ1-1, with 7 bases aligning to TRBD1. The germline V gene has CDR1 ENHRY and CDR2 SYGVKD. With V trimmed by 0 bases and J by 0 bases, 4 bases remained unmatched. This CDR3 region has 16 residues. CDR3 region: CAISESTGEMNTEAFF. The CDR3 DNA follows: TGTGCCATCAGTGAGTCCACAGGGGAGATGAACACTGAAGCTTTCTTT.

This clonotype has a count of ten or more. The gene calls are TRBV12-3 or TRBV12-4 and TRBJ1-5, with no clear D. CDR3 length: 15 residues. The germline V and J ends were trimmed by 6 bases and 0 bases, with 12 bases remaining between them. CDR3 sequence: CASSTSGLSNQPQHF. As DNA, the CDR3 is TGTGCCAGCAGCACTTCCGGGCTTAGCAATCAGCCCCAGCATTTT.

This clonotype was found a few times. This chain connects TRBV20-1 to TRBJ2-1; 11 bases are a match to TRBD2. This CDR3 has 14 amino acids. Losses at the gene ends were 6 bases for V and 10 bases for J; bases not matched to a gene: 11. Germline V gene sequence: CDR1 DFQATT, CDR2 SNEGSKA (reference sequence). For the CDR3, the DNA is TGCAGTGCAAGGGGGACTAGCGGTAGCTGGGAGCAGTTCTTC. Its protein product is CSARGTSGSWEQFF.

The V call is TRBV18, the J call TRBJ1-5; weak D call: TRBD1 (6 bases). CDR3 length equals 16 residues. Germline CDR1 reads KGHSH; CDR2 reads LQKENI. V gave up 1 base and J gave up 7 bases, with 17 bases separating them. The CDR3 nucleotides read TGTGCCAGCTCACCACTTGCAGGGGAGGCGAGACAGCCCCAGCATTTT. Its protein product is CASSPLAGEARQPQHF.

At least ten counts were recorded for this clonotype. Relative to the germline gene, one junction end is altered; a read error may explain this. The chain carries TRBV30 and TRBJ2-3; D perhaps matches TRBD2 (6 bases). CDR3 length: 14 amino acids. In germline, CDR1 is GTSNPN, CDR2 SVGIG (reference sequence). The CDR3 here is CACSGLASTDTQYF. CDR3 nucleotides: TGTGCCTGTAGTGGCCTAGCGTCCACAGATACGCAGTATTTT.

The chain carries TRBV6-1 and TRBJ1-6; D is ambiguous. Germline V gives CDR1 MNHNS, CDR2 SASEGT. Trimming cost V 2 bases and J 11 bases, with 16 bases left between them. The CDR3 length is 15 residues. The CDR3 loop is CASSEPGRNDPPLHF. CDR3 sequence (DNA): TGTGCCAGCAGTGAACCCGGGCGAAACGATCCACCCCTCCACTTT.

The J gene is TRBJ2-5, the V gene TRBV4-1, with 7 bases lining up with TRBD1. This CDR3 is built from 15 residues. The V gene end was trimmed by 0 bases and the J gene end by 4 bases; junction bases not matched to a gene: 5. CDR1 is MGHRA, CDR2 YSYEKL, per germline. This CDR3 is CASSQDLTGRETQYF. CDR3 DNA sequence: TGCGCCAGCAGCCAAGATTTGACAGGGCGAGAGACCCAGTACTTC.

This clonotype was picked up many times. This rearrangement joins TRBV2 to TRBJ1-1; no clear D gene. Germline lookup yields CDR1 SNHLY and CDR2 FYNNEI. The CDR3 sequence is 13 residues long. V was shortened by 3 bases and J by 1 base, with 6 bases between the two germline ends. In nucleotides, the CDR3 is TGTGCCAGCAGTGAGGAAGGGAACACTGAAGCTTTCTTT. The encoded protein is CASSEEGNTEAFF.